Presented here are 16 T cell receptor beta chains from one specimen sequenced in a study of control samples from healthy donors and cancer patients. Measured with immunoSEQ multiplex PCR; TCRdb has only the in-frame clones, and not every one. Across some 190,000 clones, the top ten clones capture under 2.5% of the sample. The material sequenced was blood. All receptors come from a woman in her twenties or thirties in good health.

The chain carries TRBV10-3 and TRBJ1-2, with 8 bases identical to TRBD1. Trimming removed 3 bases from V and 2 bases from J; junction bases left unmatched: 2. The CDR3 runs to 14 residues. Germline lookup yields CDR1 ENHRY and CDR2 SYGVKD. The CDR3 is CAISDAGGNYGYTF. As DNA, the CDR3 is TGTGCCATCAGTGACGCAGGGGGCAACTATGGCTACACCTTC.

The chain has TRBV5-5 and TRBJ2-5; 8 bases line up with TRBD1. Germline V gene lookup returns CDR1 SGHKS and CDR2 YYEKEE (reference sequence). V dropped 7 bases and J dropped 2; count of bases not matched to a gene: 19. The CDR3 covers 18 residues. For the CDR3, the DNA is TGTGCCAGCGGAATAACCCTGTTCGACAGGGGTTTTCAAGAGACCCAGTACTTC. Residues: CASGITLFDRGFQETQYF.

This chain links TRBV30 with TRBJ2-6, with D possibly matching TRBD1 (6 bases). CDR3 length: 15 amino acids. CDR1 is GTSNPN and CDR2 is SVGIG in the germline V gene (reference sequence). V was trimmed by 0 bases and J by 4 bases, leaving 10 bases between them. The CDR3 DNA is TGTGCCTGGAGTGTAGGGGGAATAGGGGCCAACGTCCTGACTTTC. This gives the protein CAWSVGGIGANVLTF.

J is TRBJ1-2 and V is TRBV5-5; D gene ambiguous. In germline, CDR1 is SGHKS, CDR2 YYEKEE (reference sequence). V lost 0 bases and J 4 bases, leaving 19 bases between the germline ends. The CDR3 consists of 17 residues. The CDR3 loop reads CASSLGVSDITSYGYTF. The CDR3, as DNA: TGTGCCAGCAGCTTGGGGGTCAGTGACATTACTTCCTATGGCTACACCTTC.

This chain uses TRBV10-3 with TRBJ1-5; D ambiguous. The V and J ends lost 11 bases and 3 bases respectively, with 14 bases between them. CDR1 and CDR2 (germline): ENHRY, SYGVKD. CDR3 length: 13 residues. This CDR3 reads CASRYADNQPQHF. The CDR3 DNA reads as TGTGCCTCCAGGTATGCGGACAATCAGCCCCAGCATTTT.

V gene TRBV7-2 combines with J gene TRBJ1-3, with D tentatively TRBD1 (5 bases). CDR1 is SGHTA, CDR2 FQGNSA, per germline. This CDR3 is 15 amino acids long. Between the trimmed V and J ends, which lost 6 bases and 4 bases, there was a span of 16 bases. The CDR3 DNA sequence: TGTGCCAGCAGACAAAGTGGGGGGGACGGAAACACCATATATTTT. The encoded protein is CASRQSGGDGNTIYF.

V usage is TRBV12-3 or TRBV12-4 and J usage is TRBJ2-2, with a weak D call TRBD1 (5 bases). The CDR3 sequence is 13 residues long. Trimming removed 7 bases from V and 6 bases from J, with 12 bases in between. In DNA, the CDR3 is TGTGCCAGCAATAAAAGGGGTGCCGGGGAGCTGTTTTTT. Protein product: CASNKRGAGELFF.

The V gene is TRBV7-2, the J gene TRBJ1-5; D not resolved. This CDR3 is 14 amino acids long. Germline V gives CDR1 SGHTA, CDR2 FQGNSA. V was trimmed by 6 bases and J by 1 base, leaving 10 bases between them. CDR3 loop: CASSSGSSNQPQHF. The CDR3 coding sequence is TGTGCCAGCAGTTCGGGCTCGAGCAATCAGCCCCAGCATTTT.

The V call is TRBV5-6, the J call TRBJ2-5, with D perhaps TRBD1 (5 bases). CDR1 SGHDT and CDR2 YYEEEE come from the germline V gene. V gave up 4 bases and J gave up 5 bases, with 12 bases separating them. The CDR3 is 13 amino acids. CDR3 residues: CASSPDSWETQYF. The CDR3 region has the DNA TGTGCCAGCAGCCCTGACAGTTGGGAGACCCAGTACTTC.

The chain recombines TRBV6-5 with TRBJ1-4; a possible D gene is TRBD1 (5 bases). Germline CDR1 MNHEY, CDR2 SVGAGI. This CDR3 is 13 amino acids long. V gave up 2 bases and J gave up 6 bases, with 7 bases separating them. The CDR3 is CASSYGGDEKLFF. The DNA for the CDR3 is TGTGCCAGCAGTTACGGAGGGGATGAAAAACTGTTTTTT.

This chain links TRBV5-1 with TRBJ2-5; D is ambiguous. The CDR3 is made up of 14 amino acids. Germline CDR1 SGHRS, CDR2 YFSETQ. The V end lost 4 bases, the J end lost 1 base, and 11 bases lay between the germline ends. The CDR3 protein is CASSAYRVQETQYF. The CDR3 DNA reads as TGCGCCAGCAGCGCATACAGAGTCCAAGAGACCCAGTACTTC.

V gene TRBV30 combines with J gene TRBJ1-2; maybe TRBD1 (5 bases). The germline V and J ends were trimmed by 3 bases and 3 bases, with 11 bases remaining between them. Germline CDR1 GTSNPN, CDR2 SVGIG (reference sequence). The CDR3 runs to 13 residues. Here the CDR3 reads CAWSSGLDYGYTF. CDR3 coding DNA: TGTGCCTGGAGCTCAGGGCTGGACTATGGCTACACCTTC.

This chain joins TRBV6-5 and TRBJ1-4; D is ambiguous. This CDR3 region has 15 residues. V lost 3 bases, J lost 7 bases, and 15 bases lay in between. Germline V lookup: CDR1 MNHEY, CDR2 SVGAGI. CDR3 protein: CASSYSQVDPEKLFF. DNA for the CDR3: TGTGCCAGCAGTTATTCTCAGGTTGACCCTGAAAAACTGTTTTTT.

The CDR3 spells CASSLQIGSSSGGTDTQYF. As DNA, the CDR3 is TGTGCCAGCAGTTTACAAATAGGAAGCTCTAGCGGGGGGACAGATACGCAGTATTTT. The V gene is TRBV28, the J gene TRBJ2-3; 11 nucleotides line up with TRBD2. V was clipped by 2 bases and J by 3 bases; unmatched bases: 13. Germline V gene sequence: CDR1 MDHEN, CDR2 SYDVKM. The CDR3 loop spans 19 amino acids.

The V gene is TRBV7-9, the J gene TRBJ2-7, with unresolved D. The length of the CDR3 is 14 residues. The ends were cut back, 2 bases at V and 0 bases at J, with 8 bases in the middle. Per the germline V gene, CDR1 is SEHNR and CDR2 is FQNEAQ (reference sequence). CDR3 amino acids: CASSLRSSSYEQYF. In DNA, the CDR3 is TGTGCCAGCAGCTTACGTTCATCCTCCTACGAGCAGTACTTC.

The chain carries TRBV6-5 and TRBJ2-3; the D gene is possibly TRBD1 (6 bases). The CDR3 is 14 amino acids. Trimming cost V 5 bases and J 2 bases, with 11 bases left between them. CDR1 and CDR2 from the germline V gene are MNHEY and SVGAGI. CDR3 in DNA: TGTGCCAGCAGTCATGGACAGTCCACAGATACGCAGTATTTT. Its protein product is CASSHGQSTDTQYF.